Presented here are 24 T cell receptor beta chains from one specimen sequenced in a study of tumor-infiltrating lymphocytes in localized non-small cell lung cancer. Sequencing was performed with immunoSEQ multiplex PCR; in TCRdb, only in-frame clones are kept and a portion is missing. Seen here are more than 9,500 clones, less than 90% observed once, and the top ten hold about 12%. Sample: lung tumor tissue. Receptor source: a human donor with non-small cell lung cancer.

This chain connects TRBV7-2 to TRBJ1-2, with TRBD1 matching 9 bases. Germline V gene data show CDR1 as SGHTA and CDR2 as FQGNSA. CDR3 length: 15 amino acids. V lost 1 base, J lost 2 bases, and 2 bases stayed unmatched. CDR3 region: CASSLEGQGNYGYTF. DNA for the CDR3: TGTGCCAGCAGCTTAGAGGGACAGGGCAACTATGGCTACACCTTC.

V usage is TRBV5-4 and J usage is TRBJ1-6, with 12 bases fitting TRBD1. V trimming: 4 bases; J trimming: 6 bases; junction bases outside the gene matches: 2. Germline V gene data show CDR1 as SGHNT and CDR2 as YYREEE (reference sequence). The CDR3 is made up of 15 amino acids. CDR3 nucleotide sequence: TGTGCCAGCAGCGGGACAGGGGGCTCTAATTCACCCCTCCACTTT. Residues: CASSGTGGSNSPLHF.

This clone was observed a handful of times. The chain employs TRBV19 and TRBJ2-1, with D possibly being TRBD2 (7 bases). The V end was cut by 4 bases, the J end by 4 bases, with 20 bases between. The germline CDR1 and CDR2 sequences are LNHDA and SQIVND (reference sequence). This CDR3 region has 17 residues. In nucleotides, the CDR3 is TGTGCCAGTAGTACCGCCTCGGGTGCGGGGGCGTACAATGAGCAGTTCTTC. Residues: CASSTASGAGAYNEQFF.

The chain joins TRBV18 to TRBJ1-5, with TRBD1 matching 7 bases. This CDR3 spans 14 amino acids. The V gene's germline CDR1 is KGHSH and CDR2 LQKENI. Losses at the gene ends were 5 bases for V and 6 bases for J; bases not matched to a gene: 7. The CDR3 DNA is TGTGCCAGCTCAGAAGACAGGGTCAGTCAGCCCCAGCATTTT. This gives the protein CASSEDRVSQPQHF.

V usage is TRBV30 and J usage is TRBJ1-5; no reliable D call. The germline V gene has CDR1 GTSNPN and CDR2 SVGIG (reference sequence). V lost 0 bases to trimming and J lost 2 bases, with 17 bases between them. The CDR3 length is 17 residues. The CDR3 DNA reads TGTGCCTGGAGTGTACTACCCCTGAGCGGGGGCAATCAGCCCCAGCATTTT. Translation gives CAWSVLPLSGGNQPQHF.

J is TRBJ2-5 and V is TRBV14; 8 bases map to TRBD1. The CDR3 loop spans 14 amino acids. V lost 2 bases and J lost 2; bases outside the gene matches: 1. Germline CDR1 SGHDN, CDR2 FVKESK. The CDR3 reads CASSQNRGQETQYF. Here the CDR3 DNA reads TGTGCCAGCAGCCAAAACAGGGGGCAAGAGACCCAGTACTTC.

The rearrangement uses TRBV9 and TRBJ1-2, with D unclear. Germline-derived CDR1 and CDR2 are SGDLS and YYNGEE. This CDR3 comprises 15 residues. V lost 2 bases and J 1 base, leaving 12 bases between the germline ends. The DNA for the CDR3 is TGTGCCAGCAGCGTGGATAGAAGACATAACTATGGCTACACCTTC. Protein product: CASSVDRRHNYGYTF.

This sequence joins TRBV4-3 and TRBJ1-1, with no clear D. V lost 1 base and J lost 5, with 8 bases in between. The CDR3 loop spans 13 amino acids. Germline CDR1 and CDR2: LGHNA and YSLEER. The chain's CDR3 is CASSQGPETEAFF. CDR3 sequence (DNA): TGCGCCAGCAGCCAAGGACCAGAAACTGAAGCTTTCTTT.

The DNA of the CDR3 is TGTGCCAGTAGGTCACTCTCTGGGGCCAACGTCCTGACTTTC. Translation: CASRSLSGANVLTF. This chain connects TRBV19 to TRBJ2-6; D is uncertain. This CDR3 comprises 14 residues. V dropped 6 bases and J dropped 0 bases, with 6 bases sitting between them. Germline V gives CDR1 LNHDA, CDR2 SQIVND (reference sequence).

The chain employs TRBV10-1 and TRBJ2-2; tentative D call: TRBD1 (6 bases). Germline V gene data show CDR1 as WNHNN and CDR2 as SYGVQD (reference sequence). The CDR3 is made up of 16 amino acids. The ends were cut back, 4 bases at V and 0 bases at J, with 12 bases in the middle. The CDR3 sequence: CASSVYRVSNTGELFF. The CDR3 DNA reads TGCGCCAGCAGTGTTTACAGGGTTTCGAACACCGGGGAGCTGTTTTTT.

The CDR3 nucleotides are TGTGCCAGCACTAAAGACAGGGGGGACTATGGCTACACCTTC. Translated, it gives CASTKDRGDYGYTF. The chain uses TRBV7-8 and TRBJ1-2; 9 bases fit TRBD1. The CDR3 spans 14 residues. J lost 3 bases, V lost 7 bases, and 6 bases had no gene match. CDR1 is SGHVS, CDR2 FQNEAQ, per germline.

The chain combines TRBV7-8 with TRBJ2-5; 13 nucleotides match TRBD2. The CDR3 contains 15 residues. After removal of 5 bases from V and 4 bases from J, the junction contained 4 bases not matched to a gene. Germline V gene data show CDR1 as SGHVS and CDR2 as FQNEAQ. CDR3 DNA sequence: TGTGCCAGCAGCGGATGGACTAGCGGGGGAGAGACCCAGTACTTC. As protein: CASSGWTSGGETQYF. The entire variable domain, with the rest obtained from reference TRBV7-8 and TRBJ2-5, is as follows: GAGVSQSPRYKVAKRGQDVALRCDPISGHVSLFWYQQALGQGPEFLTYFQNEAQLDKSGLPSDRFFAERPEGSVSTLKIQRTQQEDSAVYLCASSGWTSGGETQYFGPGTRLLVL.

The V call is TRBV7-9, the J call TRBJ1-5, with 7 bases identical to TRBD1. Looked up from germline, CDR1 is SEHNR and CDR2 is FQNEAQ (reference sequence). Trimming at V came to 5 bases and at J to 5 bases, leaving 6 bases not matched to a gene. The CDR3 has 14 residues. CDR3 bases: TGTGCCAGCAGCCCCAGGGGGGATGATCAGCCCCAGCATTTT. Translated, it gives CASSPRGDDQPQHF.

This chain joins TRBV29-1 and TRBJ2-2; D gene ambiguous. The CDR3 length is 18 residues. V was clipped by 5 bases and J by 3 bases, with 25 bases between them. Germline assignment: CDR1 SQVTM and CDR2 ANQGSEA. The CDR3 loop reads CSVYPSVWPEVHTGELFF. Here the CDR3 DNA reads TGCAGCGTTTATCCATCGGTATGGCCAGAAGTACACACCGGGGAGCTGTTTTTT.

The chain recombines TRBV7-2 with TRBJ2-5; TRBD2 aligns across 7 bases. Germline assignment: CDR1 SGHTA and CDR2 FQGNSA. The CDR3 is 14 residues long. V shed 5 bases and J 2 bases; nucleotides not matched to a gene: 5. In DNA form, the CDR3 reads TGTGCCAGCAGCCCACTGCGGGGGCAAGAGACCCAGTACTTC. It specifies CASSPLRGQETQYF.

CDR3 sequence (DNA): TGTGCCAGCAGTGAATATGGGGGGACAGATGAAAAACTGTTTTTT. The encoded protein is CASSEYGGTDEKLFF. This chain links TRBV25-1 with TRBJ1-4; 7 bases map to TRBD1. The V segment lost 0 bases and the J segment 6 bases; nucleotides outside the gene matches: 4. This CDR3 is built from 15 residues. Germline loops: CDR1 MGHDK, CDR2 SYGVNS.

The J gene is TRBJ2-7, the V gene TRBV7-2, with 8 positions matching TRBD1. The junction had 3 bases not matched to a gene; V was cut back by 5 bases and J by 6 bases. Germline loops: CDR1 SGHTA, CDR2 FQGNSA. The CDR3 loop spans 12 amino acids. Written as DNA, the CDR3 is TGTGCCAGCAGCCCCGGACAGGGCGAGCAGTACTTC. Translated, it gives CASSPGQGEQYF.

Written as DNA, the CDR3 is TGTGCCAGTAGCTTGGAGGGAGGGACAGGGGACGAGCAGTACTTC. This sequence encodes CASSLEGGTGDEQYF. V gene TRBV19 combines with J gene TRBJ2-7, with 10 bases fitting TRBD1. Trimming cost V 6 bases and J 5 bases; bases outside gene matches: 10. The CDR3 consists of 15 residues. Germline V CDR1 and CDR2: LNHDA, SQIVND (reference sequence).

This clone counts as medium-sized. V gene TRBV5-5 combines with J gene TRBJ1-1; D unresolved. CDR3 length: 12 residues. V was clipped by 2 bases and J by 6 bases, with 8 bases between them. In germline, CDR1 is SGHKS, CDR2 YYEKEE (reference sequence). CDR3 in DNA: TGTGCCAGCAGCTTCACTCTCTCTGAAGCTTTCTTT. Translated: CASSFTLSEAFF.

This chain joins TRBV10-1 and TRBJ2-5; 10 positions agree with TRBD1. This CDR3 is built from 16 residues. The germline V gene has CDR1 WNHNN and CDR2 SYGVQD (reference sequence). J lost 0 bases, V lost 6 bases, and 7 bases had no gene match. CDR3 sequence: CASRGGTGDDQETQYF. For the CDR3, the DNA is TGCGCCAGCAGGGGGGGGACAGGGGATGACCAAGAGACCCAGTACTTC.

The chain is built from TRBV10-1 and TRBJ1-1, with a possible D match to TRBD1 (5 bases). The CDR3 runs to 14 residues. V lost 5 bases and J lost 4, with 14 bases in between. The germline V gene has CDR1 WNHNN and CDR2 SYGVQD (reference sequence). CDR3 sequence: CASSKYRMSTEAFF. The CDR3 DNA reads TGCGCCAGCAGTAAATACAGGATGAGCACTGAAGCTTTCTTT.

The chain couples TRBV5-5 to TRBJ1-5; no firm D call. The V end lost 1 base, the J end lost 3 bases, and 5 bases lay between the germline ends. The CDR3 is 13 amino acids. Germline CDR1 is SGHKS and CDR2 is YYEKEE (reference sequence). In DNA, the CDR3 is TGTGCCAGCAGCTTGACAGTCAATCAGCCCCAGCATTTT. Its protein is CASSLTVNQPQHF.

The chain recombines TRBV7-6 with TRBJ1-3; D not resolved. In germline, CDR1 is SGHVS, CDR2 FNYEAQ. V was trimmed by 5 bases and J by 0 bases, leaving 11 bases between them. This CDR3 comprises 15 residues. This CDR3 is CASSPRVRSGNTIYF. CDR3 in DNA: TGTGCCAGCAGCCCCCGGGTCCGCTCTGGAAACACCATATATTTT.

This chain links TRBV29-1 with TRBJ1-2, with no clear D. This CDR3 spans 15 amino acids. V shed 1 base and J shed 1 base, with 13 bases lying between them. Germline loops: CDR1 SQVTM, CDR2 ANQGSEA. CDR3 in amino acids: CSVEVPRTGNYGYTF. CDR3 DNA sequence: TGCAGCGTTGAAGTACCTCGGACGGGTAACTATGGCTACACCTTC.